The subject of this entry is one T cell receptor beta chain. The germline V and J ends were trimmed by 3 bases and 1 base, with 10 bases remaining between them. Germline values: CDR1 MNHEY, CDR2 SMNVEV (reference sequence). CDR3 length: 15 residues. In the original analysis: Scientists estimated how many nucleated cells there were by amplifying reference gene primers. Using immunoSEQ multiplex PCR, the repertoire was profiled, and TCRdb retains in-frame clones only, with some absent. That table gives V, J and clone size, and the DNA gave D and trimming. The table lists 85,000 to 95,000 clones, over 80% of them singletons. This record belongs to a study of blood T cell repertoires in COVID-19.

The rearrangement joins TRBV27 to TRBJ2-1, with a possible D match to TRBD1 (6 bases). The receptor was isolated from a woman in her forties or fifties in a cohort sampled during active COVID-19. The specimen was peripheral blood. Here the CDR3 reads CASSLGQGSYNEQFF. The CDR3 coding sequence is TGTGCCAGCAGTTTGGGCCAGGGGTCCTACAATGAGCAGTTCTTC.